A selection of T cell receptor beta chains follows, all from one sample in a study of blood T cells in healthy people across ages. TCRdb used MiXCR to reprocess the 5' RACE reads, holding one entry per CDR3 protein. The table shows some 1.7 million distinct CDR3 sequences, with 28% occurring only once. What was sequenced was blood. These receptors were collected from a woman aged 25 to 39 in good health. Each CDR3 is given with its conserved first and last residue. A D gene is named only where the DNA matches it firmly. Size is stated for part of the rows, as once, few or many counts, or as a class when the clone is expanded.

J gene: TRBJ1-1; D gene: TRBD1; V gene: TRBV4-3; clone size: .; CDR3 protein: CASSQVGRAGGRTEAFF; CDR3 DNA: TGCGCCAGCAGCCAAGTAGGACGAGCAGGGGGCCGGACTGAAGCTTTCTTT
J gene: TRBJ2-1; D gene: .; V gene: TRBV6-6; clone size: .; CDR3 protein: CASRDYRSYNEQFF; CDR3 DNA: TGTGCCAGCAGGGACTATCGGTCCTACAATGAGCAGTTCTTC
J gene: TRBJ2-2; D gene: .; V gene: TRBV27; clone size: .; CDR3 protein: CASSREQGVAGELFF; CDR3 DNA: TGTGCCAGCAGTCGGGAACAGGGAGTTGCCGGGGAGCTGTTTTTT
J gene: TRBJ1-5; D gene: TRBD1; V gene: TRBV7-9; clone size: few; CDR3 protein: CASSSGTGFLGSNQPQHF; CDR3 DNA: TGTGCCAGCAGCTCCGGGACAGGGTTTTTGGGTAGCAATCAGCCCCAGCATTTT
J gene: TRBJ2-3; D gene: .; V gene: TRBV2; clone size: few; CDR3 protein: CASIYGGTDTQYF; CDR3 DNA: TGTGCCAGCATTTACGGGGGCACAGATACGCAGTATTTT
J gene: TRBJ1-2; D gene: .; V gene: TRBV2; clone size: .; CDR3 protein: CASSLLILGRGNGYTF; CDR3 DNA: TGTGCCAGCAGTCTACTTATCCTTGGCAGGGGAAATGGCTACACCTTC
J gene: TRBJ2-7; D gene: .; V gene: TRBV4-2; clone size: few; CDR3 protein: CASSQKGGYEQYF; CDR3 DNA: TGTGCCAGCAGCCAAAAGGGGGGATACGAGCAGTACTTC
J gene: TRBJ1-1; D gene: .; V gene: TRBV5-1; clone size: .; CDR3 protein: CASSFSSLNTEAFF; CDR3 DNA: TGCGCCAGCAGCTTCTCCAGCCTTAACACTGAAGCTTTCTTT
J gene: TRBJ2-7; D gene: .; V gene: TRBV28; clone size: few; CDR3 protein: CASSTVRAATHEQYF; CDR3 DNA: TGTGCCAGCTCAACAGTCCGGGCCGCCACCCACGAGCAGTACTTC
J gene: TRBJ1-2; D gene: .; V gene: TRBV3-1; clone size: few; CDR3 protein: CASSQKGSGGIYGYTF; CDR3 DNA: TGTGCCAGCAGCCAAAAAGGATCGGGAGGTATTTATGGCTACACCTTC
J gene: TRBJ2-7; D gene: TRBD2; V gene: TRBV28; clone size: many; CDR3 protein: CASTAGGSYEQYF; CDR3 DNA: TGTGCCTCCACGGCGGGGGGCTCCTACGAGCAGTACTTC
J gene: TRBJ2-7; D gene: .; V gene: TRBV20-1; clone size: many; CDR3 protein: CSALAGPTYEQYF; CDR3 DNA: TGCAGTGCTTTGGCGGGACCCACCTACGAGCAGTACTTC
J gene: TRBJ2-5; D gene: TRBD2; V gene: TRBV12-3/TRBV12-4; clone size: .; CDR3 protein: CASTRAYGGETQYF; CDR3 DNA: TGTGCCAGCACCCGGGCCTACGGGGGGGAGACCCAGTACTTC
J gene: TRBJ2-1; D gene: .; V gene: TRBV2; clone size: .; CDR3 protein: CASSEGRATYNEQFF; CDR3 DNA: TGTGCCAGCAGTGAGGGGCGGGCAACCTACAATGAGCAGTTCTTC
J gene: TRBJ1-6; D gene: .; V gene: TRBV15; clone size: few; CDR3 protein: CATSRDVSPLHF; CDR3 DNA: TGTGCCACCAGCAGAGATGTTTCACCCCTCCACTTT
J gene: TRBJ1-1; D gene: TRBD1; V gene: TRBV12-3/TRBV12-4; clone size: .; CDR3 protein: CASSSQGERPEAFF; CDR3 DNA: TGTGCCAGCAGTTCTCAGGGGGAGCGGCCTGAAGCTTTCTTT
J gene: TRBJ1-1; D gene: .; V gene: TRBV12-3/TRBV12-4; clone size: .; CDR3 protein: CAGRTDNTEAFF; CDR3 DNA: TGTGCCGGACGGACAGACAACACTGAAGCTTTCTTT
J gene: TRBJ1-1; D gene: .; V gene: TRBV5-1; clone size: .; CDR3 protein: CASIGVNTEAFF; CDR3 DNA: TGCGCCAGCATAGGGGTGAACACTGAAGCTTTCTTT
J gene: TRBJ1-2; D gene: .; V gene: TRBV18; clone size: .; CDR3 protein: CASSPSGEWRGYTF; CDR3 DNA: TGTGCCAGCTCACCATCGGGGGAGTGGCGTGGCTACACCTTC
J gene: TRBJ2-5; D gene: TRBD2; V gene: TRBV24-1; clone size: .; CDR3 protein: CATNDGLALQETQYF; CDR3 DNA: TGTGCCACCAACGACGGACTAGCACTTCAAGAGACCCAGTACTTC
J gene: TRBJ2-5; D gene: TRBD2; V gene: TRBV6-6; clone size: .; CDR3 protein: CASKLAGEETQYF; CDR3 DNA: TGTGCCAGCAAGTTAGCGGGAGAAGAGACCCAGTACTTC
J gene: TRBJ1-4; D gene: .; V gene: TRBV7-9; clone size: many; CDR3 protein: CASRLGQNNEKLFF; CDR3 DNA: TGTGCCAGCAGATTGGGACAAAATAATGAAAAACTGTTTTTT
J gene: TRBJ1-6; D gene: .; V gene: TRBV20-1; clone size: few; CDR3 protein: CSARDKLGTSPLHF; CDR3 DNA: TGCAGTGCTAGAGATAAGTTGGGGACTTCACCCCTCCACTTT
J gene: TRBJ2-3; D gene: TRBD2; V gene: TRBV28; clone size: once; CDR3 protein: CASSSLAGGRDTQYF; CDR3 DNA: TGTGCCAGCAGTTCGCTAGCGGGGGGGCGGGATACGCAGTATTTT
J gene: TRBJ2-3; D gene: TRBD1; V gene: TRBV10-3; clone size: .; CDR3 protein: CAISAGDRSTDTQYF; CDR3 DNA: TGTGCCATCAGTGCCGGGGACAGGAGCACAGATACGCAGTATTTT
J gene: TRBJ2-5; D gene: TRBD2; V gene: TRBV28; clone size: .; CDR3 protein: CASRNSGSDNEQYF; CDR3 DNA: TGTGCCAGCAGAAATAGCGGGAGCGACAATGAGCAGTACTTC
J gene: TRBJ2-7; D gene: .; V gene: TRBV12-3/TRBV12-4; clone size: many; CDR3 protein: CASSSVWPVTYEQYF; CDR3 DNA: TGTGCCAGCAGTTCCGTCTGGCCTGTGACCTACGAGCAGTACTTC
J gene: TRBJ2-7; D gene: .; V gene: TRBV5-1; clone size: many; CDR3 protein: CASRAESQEQYF; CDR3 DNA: TGCGCCAGCAGGGCGGAGTCTCAGGAGCAGTACTTC
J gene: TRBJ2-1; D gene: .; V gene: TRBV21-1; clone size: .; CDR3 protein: CASSKTRKREDGARANEQFF; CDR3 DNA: TGTGCCAGCAGCAAAACTCGGAAGCGGGAGGACGGGGCTCGGGCCAATGAGCAGTTCTTC
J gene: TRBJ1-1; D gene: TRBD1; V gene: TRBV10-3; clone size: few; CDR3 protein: CAISKKDRGNTEAFF; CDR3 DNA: TGTGCCATCAGCAAGAAAGACAGGGGGAACACTGAAGCTTTCTTT
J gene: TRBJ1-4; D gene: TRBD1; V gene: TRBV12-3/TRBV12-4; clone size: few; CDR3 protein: CASHSGTGGRKLFF; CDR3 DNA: TGTGCCAGCCACTCCGGGACAGGGGGGCGAAAACTGTTTTTT
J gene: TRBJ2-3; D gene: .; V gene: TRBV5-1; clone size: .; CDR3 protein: CASSIRGGQPDTQYF; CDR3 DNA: TGCGCCAGCAGTATTAGGGGGGGCCAACCAGATACGCAGTATTTT
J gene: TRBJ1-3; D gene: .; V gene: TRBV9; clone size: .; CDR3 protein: CASSPQFSGNTIYF; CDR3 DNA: TGTGCCAGCAGCCCCCAGTTCTCTGGAAACACCATATATTTT
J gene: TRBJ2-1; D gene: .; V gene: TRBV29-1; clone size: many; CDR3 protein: CSGARSGLYNEQFF; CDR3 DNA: TGCAGCGGCGCTAGATCTGGGCTATACAATGAGCAGTTCTTC
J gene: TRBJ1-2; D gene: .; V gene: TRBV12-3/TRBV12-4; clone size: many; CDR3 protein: CASSPRGGDGYTF; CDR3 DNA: TGTGCCAGCAGCCCACGAGGTGGGGATGGCTACACCTTC
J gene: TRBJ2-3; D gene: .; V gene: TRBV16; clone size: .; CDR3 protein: CASSQSVSENSSTDTQYF; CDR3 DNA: TGTGCCAGCAGCCAATCGGTGAGCGAGAACTCTAGCACAGATACGCAGTATTTT
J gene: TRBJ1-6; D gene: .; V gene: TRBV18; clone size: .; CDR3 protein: CASPPGTPNNSPLHF; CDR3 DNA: TGTGCCAGCCCACCCGGGACACCGAATAATTCACCCCTCCACTTT
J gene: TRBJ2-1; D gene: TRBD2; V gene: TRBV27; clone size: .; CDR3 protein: CASSLRPSGSNEQFF; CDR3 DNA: TGTGCCAGCAGTTTACGACCTAGCGGGAGTAATGAGCAGTTCTTC
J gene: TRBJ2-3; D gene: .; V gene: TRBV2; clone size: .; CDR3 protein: CASSEAGRSTDTQYF; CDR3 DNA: TGTGCCAGCAGTGAAGCCGGCAGGAGCACAGATACGCAGTATTTT
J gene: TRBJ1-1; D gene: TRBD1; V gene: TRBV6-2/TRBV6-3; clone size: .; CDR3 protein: CASSLTAGQALNTEAFF; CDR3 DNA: TGTGCCAGCAGTCTGACGGCGGGACAGGCCCTTAACACTGAAGCTTTCTTT
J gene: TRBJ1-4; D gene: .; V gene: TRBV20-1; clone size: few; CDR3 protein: CSARAGLFPEKLFF; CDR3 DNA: TGCAGTGCTAGAGCTGGCCTTTTCCCCGAAAAACTGTTTTTT
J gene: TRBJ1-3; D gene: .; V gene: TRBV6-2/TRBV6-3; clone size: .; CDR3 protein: CASRDGNTRYF; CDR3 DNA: TGTGCCAGCAGGGACGGAAACACCAGATATTTT
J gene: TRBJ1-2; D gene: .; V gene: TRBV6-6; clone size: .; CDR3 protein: CASSSDLSHPKGGYTF; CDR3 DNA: TGTGCCAGCAGTTCCGACTTGTCCCACCCTAAGGGTGGCTACACCTTC
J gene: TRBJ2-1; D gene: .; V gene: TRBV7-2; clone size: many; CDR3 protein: CASSQGMGNEQFF; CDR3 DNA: TGTGCCAGCAGCCAAGGGATGGGTAATGAGCAGTTCTTC
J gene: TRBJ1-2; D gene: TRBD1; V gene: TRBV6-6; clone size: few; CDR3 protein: CASTRDRQGSGYTF; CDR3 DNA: TGTGCCAGCACCCGAGATAGACAGGGTAGTGGCTACACCTTC
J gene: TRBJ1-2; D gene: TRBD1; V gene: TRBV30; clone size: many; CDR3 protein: CAWTTGGYGYTF; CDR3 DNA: TGTGCCTGGACGACAGGGGGCTATGGCTACACCTTC
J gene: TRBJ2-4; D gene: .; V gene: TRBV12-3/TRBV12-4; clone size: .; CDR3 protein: CASSLSVRKEQYF; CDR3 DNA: TGTGCCAGCAGTCTGAGCGTGCGAAAGGAGCAGTACTTC
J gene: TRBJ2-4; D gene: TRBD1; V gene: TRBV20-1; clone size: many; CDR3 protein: CSAPGTALNIQYF; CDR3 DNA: TGCAGTGCTCCCGGGACAGCATTAAACATTCAGTACTTC
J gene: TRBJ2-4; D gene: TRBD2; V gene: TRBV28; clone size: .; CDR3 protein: CTSSSAIGGGFGKNIQYF; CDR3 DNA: TGTACCAGCAGTTCGGCGATCGGCGGGGGGTTTGGCAAAAACATTCAGTACTTC
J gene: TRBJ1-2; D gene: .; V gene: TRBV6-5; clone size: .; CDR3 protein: CASNKDGSWTNYGYTF; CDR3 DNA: TGTGCCAGCAACAAGGACGGTTCATGGACTAACTATGGCTACACCTTC
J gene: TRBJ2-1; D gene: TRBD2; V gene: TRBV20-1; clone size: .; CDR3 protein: CSATSSGARSEQFF; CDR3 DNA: TGCAGTGCTACCAGTAGCGGGGCTCGTAGTGAGCAGTTCTTC
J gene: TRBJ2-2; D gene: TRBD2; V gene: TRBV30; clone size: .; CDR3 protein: CACYHPGLGIGELFF; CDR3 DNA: TGTGCCTGTTATCACCCGGGACTAGGAATCGGGGAGCTGTTTTTT
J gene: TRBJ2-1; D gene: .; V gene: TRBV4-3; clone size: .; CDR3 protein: CASSQGKGYNEQFF; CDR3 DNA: TGCGCCAGCAGCCAAGGGAAGGGTTACAATGAGCAGTTCTTC
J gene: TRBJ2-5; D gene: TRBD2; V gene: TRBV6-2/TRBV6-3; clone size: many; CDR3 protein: CASSTRTSGAQETQYF; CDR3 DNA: TGTGCCAGCAGTACCCGGACTAGCGGGGCACAAGAGACCCAGTACTTC
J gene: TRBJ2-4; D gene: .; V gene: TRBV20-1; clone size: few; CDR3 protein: CSALILGGRNIQYF; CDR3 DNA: TGCAGTGCCCTAATTCTAGGGGGTCGAAACATTCAGTACTTC
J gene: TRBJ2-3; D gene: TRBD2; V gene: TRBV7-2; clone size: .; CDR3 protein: CASSPGGSGGVADTQYF; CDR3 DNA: TGTGCCAGCAGCCCCGGGGGTAGCGGGGGGGTGGCAGATACGCAGTATTTT
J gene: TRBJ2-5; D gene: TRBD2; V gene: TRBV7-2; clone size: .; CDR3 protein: CAGSLGLGRETQYF; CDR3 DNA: TGTGCCGGCAGCCTGGGACTAGGGCGAGAGACCCAGTACTTC
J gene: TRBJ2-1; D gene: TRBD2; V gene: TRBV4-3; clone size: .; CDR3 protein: CASSQKAVRGLAGVGNEQFF; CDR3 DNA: TGCGCCAGCAGCCAAAAGGCCGTCCGGGGACTAGCGGGAGTTGGCAATGAGCAGTTCTTC
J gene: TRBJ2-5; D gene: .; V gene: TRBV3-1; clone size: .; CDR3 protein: CASSHYPESGQETQYF; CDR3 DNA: TGTGCCAGCAGCCATTACCCTGAATCGGGACAAGAGACCCAGTACTTC